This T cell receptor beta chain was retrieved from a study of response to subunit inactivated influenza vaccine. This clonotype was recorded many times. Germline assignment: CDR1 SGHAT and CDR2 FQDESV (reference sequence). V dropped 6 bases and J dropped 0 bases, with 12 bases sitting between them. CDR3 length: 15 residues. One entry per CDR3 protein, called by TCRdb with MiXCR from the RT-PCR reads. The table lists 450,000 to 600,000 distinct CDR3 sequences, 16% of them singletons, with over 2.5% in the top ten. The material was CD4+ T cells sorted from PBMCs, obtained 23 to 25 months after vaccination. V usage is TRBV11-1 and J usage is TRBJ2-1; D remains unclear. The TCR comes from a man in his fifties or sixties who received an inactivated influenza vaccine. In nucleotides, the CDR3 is TGTGCCAGCAGTCCTCAAGGGATCTCCTACAATGAGCAGTTCTTC. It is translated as CASSPQGISYNEQFF.